The sequence of this TCR beta chain was determined in a study of T cell responses to AZD1222 COVID-19 vaccine. V lost 7 bases and J lost 7, with 16 bases in between. This CDR3 contains 14 residues. Per the germline V gene, CDR1 is MGHDK and CDR2 is SYGVNS. Sequenced by immunoSEQ multiplex PCR; TCRdb stores in-frame clones only, minus some. The sample records 150,000 to 200,000 clones, just under 95% being singletons. The V call is TRBV25-1, the J call TRBJ1-4, with D maybe TRBD1 (6 bases). Sample: peripheral blood, taken 28 days after the second dose of the MenACWY control vaccine. The source is an adult who received the MenACWY meningococcal vaccine as a control. The CDR3 sequence: CASTTGTPAEKLFF. The CDR3 DNA reads TGTGCCAGCACTACCGGGACACCGGCTGAAAAACTGTTTTTT. The full variable domain, its missing parts supplied by reference TRBV25-1 and TRBJ1-4, is EADIYQTPRYLVIGTGKKITLECSQTMGHDKMYWYQQDPGMELHLIHYSYGVNSTEKGDLSSESTVSRIRTEHFPLTLESARPSHTSQYLCASTTGTPAEKLFFGSGTQLSVL.